The 30 T cell receptor beta chains reported below all come from one sample, sequenced in a study of beta chain features in type 1 diabetes. Sequencing targeted expressed TCRB transcripts, as all isolated RNA had been reverse transcribed. Sequencing used immunoSEQ multiplex PCR; TCRdb keeps in-frame clones, though not all of them. The sample holds some 140,000 clones, around a tenth seen once. Sequencing was carried out using central memory CD4+ T cells from blood. The receptors were sampled from a man younger than 30 in good health.

The table lists this clone with a few counts. The genes are TRBV7-2 and TRBJ1-5, with TRBD1 as a possible D gene (5 bases). V lost 5 bases and J 5 bases, leaving 16 bases between the germline ends. The germline gives CDR1 SGHTA, CDR2 FQGNSA. CDR3 length: 15 residues. CDR3: CASSRREGGDQPQHF. The CDR3 region has the DNA TGTGCCAGCAGCCGTCGGGAGGGAGGGGATCAGCCCCAGCATTTT.

This clone was counted a few times. The chain is built from TRBV7-2 and TRBJ2-7; possibly TRBD2 for D (6 bases). Per the germline V gene, CDR1 is SGHTA and CDR2 is FQGNSA. CDR3 length equals 14 residues. V gave up 5 bases and J gave up 6 bases, with 17 bases separating them. CDR3 amino acids: CASSHGGTKVEQYF. The CDR3 nucleotides are TGTGCCAGCAGCCACGGCGGGACGAAGGTCGAGCAGTACTTC.

In this sample, this clone turned up a few times. The CDR3 sequence is CASSLVVDSSYEQYF. The DNA of the CDR3 is TGTGCCAGCAGCTTAGTGGTCGACAGCTCCTACGAGCAGTACTTC. The chain carries TRBV7-3 and TRBJ2-7; D perhaps matches TRBD1 (5 bases). The V end was cut by 2 bases, the J end by 0 bases, with 11 bases between. CDR1 SGHTA and CDR2 FQGTGA come from the germline V gene. This CDR3 has 15 residues.

This chain links TRBV4-3 with TRBJ1-3; no firm D call. The germline CDR1 and CDR2 sequences are LGHNA and YSLEER. Trimming removed 0 bases from V and 4 bases from J, with 13 bases in between. This CDR3 spans 16 amino acids. The CDR3: CASSQDRGSGGNTIYF. For the CDR3, the DNA is TGCGCCAGCAGCCAAGATCGCGGGTCCGGGGGAAACACCATATATTTT.

The table lists this clone with a few counts. The J gene is TRBJ1-2, the V gene TRBV2; no clear D. Germline V gene lookup returns CDR1 SNHLY and CDR2 FYNNEI. Trimming cost V 9 bases and J 7 bases, with 21 bases left between them. The CDR3 covers 14 residues. The CDR3 nucleotides read TGTGCCAGGACACATCCCCAGGCCGGGAGTGGCTACACCTTC. It codes for CARTHPQAGSGYTF. Variable domain in full (rest from reference TRBV2 and TRBJ1-2): EPEVTQTPSHQVTQMGQEVILRCVPISNHLYFYWYRQILGQKVEFLVSFYNNEISEKSEIFDDQFSVERPDGSNFTLKIRSTKLEDSAMYFCARTHPQAGSGYTFGSGTRLTVV.

This clone was seen only a few times. This rearrangement joins TRBV6-1 to TRBJ1-2, with D perhaps TRBD1 (6 bases). This CDR3 region has 13 residues. Germline assignment: CDR1 MNHNS and CDR2 SASEGT. Trimming left V 3 bases short and J 2 bases short, with 7 bases between. Here the CDR3 reads CASSEGTNYGYTF. The CDR3 DNA reads as TGTGCCAGCAGTGAGGGGACAAACTATGGCTACACCTTC.

This clone was recorded a few times. This chain uses TRBV10-3 with TRBJ2-7; the match to TRBD1 covers 7 bases. The CDR3 is 13 amino acids. V shed 7 bases, J shed 2 bases, and the junction held 5 bases outside the gene matches. Germline loops: CDR1 ENHRY, CDR2 SYGVKD. The CDR3 is CAINIDRAYEQYF. DNA for the CDR3: TGTGCCATCAACATAGACAGGGCCTACGAGCAGTACTTC.

The chain is built from TRBV7-2 and TRBJ2-7; tentative D call: TRBD2 (6 bases). V lost 6 bases, J lost 7 bases, and 22 bases lay in between. The CDR3 has 15 residues. Germline V CDR1 and CDR2: SGHTA, FQGNSA. In nucleotides, the CDR3 is TGTGCCAGCAGAAGAGTAGCGGATATCTACGGAGAGCAGTACTTC. Its protein product is CASRRVADIYGEQYF.

In this sample, this clone turned up a few times. The rearrangement links TRBV7-6 to TRBJ2-1; D might be TRBD1 (6 bases). Trimming shortened V by 4 bases and J by 7 bases, and 8 bases separated the two germline ends. There are 12 residues in the CDR3. CDR1 is SGHVS, CDR2 FNYEAQ, per germline. CDR3 DNA sequence: TGTGCCAGCAGCTCACAGGGAAATGAGCAGTTCTTC. It yields the protein CASSSQGNEQFF.

The chain is built from TRBV6-6 and TRBJ2-5, with D uncertain. This CDR3 spans 12 amino acids. Trimming took off 5 bases at V and 4 bases at J, with 8 bases between the two ends. In germline, CDR1 is MNHNY, CDR2 SVGAGI (reference sequence). CDR3 protein: CASSRVGETQYF. The CDR3 DNA reads TGTGCCAGCAGTCGGGTAGGAGAGACCCAGTACTTC.

The chain employs TRBV27 and TRBJ1-5; D ambiguous. Trimming pared 2 bases from V and 4 bases from J, leaving 6 bases between. Germline V gene sequence: CDR1 MNHEY, CDR2 SMNVEV (reference sequence). This CDR3 contains 13 residues. CDR3 nucleotides: TGTGCCAGCAGTTTAAAGACAAATCAGCCCCAGCATTTT. Its translation: CASSLKTNQPQHF.

This clone has only a few counts. The chain couples TRBV7-8 to TRBJ2-3; D is undetermined. The CDR3 runs 14 residues. With 1 base removed from V and 7 bases from J, the gap between germline ends came to 12 bases. CDR1 SGHVS and CDR2 FQNEAQ come from the germline V gene. CDR3 sequence: CASSLDLESNTQYF. The DNA for the CDR3 is TGTGCCAGCAGCTTAGACCTAGAGTCGAATACGCAGTATTTT.

This CDR3 reads CASSKTGPNSPLHF. For the CDR3, the DNA is TGTGCCAGCAGCAAGACAGGGCCTAATTCACCCCTCCACTTT. The chain uses TRBV11-2 and TRBJ1-6; 7 bases match TRBD1. The CDR3 is made up of 14 amino acids. In germline, CDR1 is SGHAT, CDR2 FQNNGV. The trim removed 5 bases at V and 6 bases at J, leaving 4 bases unmatched.

The chain couples TRBV11-2 to TRBJ2-1, with D tentatively TRBD2 (5 bases). V lost 0 bases, J lost 6 bases, and 12 bases lay in between. Per germline, CDR1 SGHAT and CDR2 FQNNGV. The CDR3 totals 15 residues. CDR3 sequence (DNA): TGTGCCAGCAGCTTAGATCTGGCCGGGGTCAATGAGCAGTTCTTC. Encoded protein: CASSLDLAGVNEQFF.

The chain carries TRBV4-3 and TRBJ2-3; TRBD2 aligns across 9 bases. The CDR3 is 16 residues long. V shed 1 base and J 7 bases; nucleotides not matched to a gene: 9. Germline lookup yields CDR1 LGHNA and CDR2 YSLEER. The CDR3 DNA follows: TGCGCCAGCAGCCAAGCCACAGCGGGGGGATCCTATACGCAGTATTTT. This translates into CASSQATAGGSYTQYF.

V and J are TRBV7-2 and TRBJ2-5, with 13 positions matching TRBD2. This CDR3 region has 16 residues. Trimming cost V 5 bases and J 1 base; bases outside gene matches: 4. Germline V gene lookup returns CDR1 SGHTA and CDR2 FQGNSA. The CDR3 loop reads CASSLGTSGVQETQYF. In DNA form, the CDR3 reads TGTGCCAGCAGCCTTGGGACTAGCGGGGTCCAAGAGACCCAGTACTTC.

This clone was recorded a few times. This chain connects TRBV6-1 to TRBJ2-2; D perhaps matches TRBD2 (6 bases). Trimming took off 7 bases at V and 0 bases at J, with 9 bases between the two ends. Germline loops: CDR1 MNHNS, CDR2 SASEGT. This CDR3 has 14 residues. As DNA, the CDR3 is TGTGCCAGCATGCGGGACCCGAACACCGGGGAGCTGTTTTTT. Translation: CASMRDPNTGELFF.

This chain uses TRBV7-3 with TRBJ2-1; D is possibly TRBD1 (6 bases). The CDR3 has 14 amino acids. Germline V lookup: CDR1 SGHTA, CDR2 FQGTGA. V lost 1 base and J 6 bases, leaving 10 bases between the germline ends. CDR3 sequence (DNA): TGTGCCAGCAGCTTAAGGGGGCTTGCCAATGAGCAGTTCTTC. Translation: CASSLRGLANEQFF.

The chain recombines TRBV10-3 with TRBJ1-2, with D tentatively TRBD1 (5 bases). The germline V gene has CDR1 ENHRY and CDR2 SYGVKD. The CDR3 has 11 residues. V was pared by 10 bases and J by 3 bases, with 9 bases between. CDR3 nucleotides: TGTGCCACACAACAGGACTATGGCTACACCTTC. Residues: CATQQDYGYTF.

The J gene is TRBJ2-2, the V gene TRBV19, with 12 bases lining up with TRBD2. V trimming: 9 bases; J trimming: 1 base; junction bases outside the gene matches: 6. CDR3 size: 16 residues. Germline V gene sequence: CDR1 LNHDA, CDR2 SQIVND (reference sequence). CDR3 loop: CASKGLAGRNTGELFF. The CDR3, as DNA: TGTGCCAGCAAAGGACTAGCGGGGAGGAACACCGGGGAGCTGTTTTTT.

This clone was picked up a small number of times. The chain is built from TRBV5-4 and TRBJ1-4; D ambiguous. The CDR3 totals 16 residues. Trimming shortened V by 1 base and J by 5 bases, and 15 bases separated the two germline ends. The germline V gene has CDR1 SGHNT and CDR2 YYREEE (reference sequence). In DNA, the CDR3 is TGTGCCAGCAGCTTGCTAGCAGGCCGGGGAAATGAAAAACTGTTTTTT. It translates to CASSLLAGRGNEKLFF.

This chain uses TRBV19 with TRBJ1-1; D might be TRBD1 (5 bases). V lost 1 base, J lost 4 bases, and 10 bases lay in between. The CDR3 runs to 14 residues. Germline loops: CDR1 LNHDA, CDR2 SQIVND (reference sequence). CDR3 nucleotides: TGTGCCAGTAGTATAGGTGGACACGGCACTGAAGCTTTCTTT. Its protein is CASSIGGHGTEAFF.

Only a few counts were recorded for this clone. V usage is TRBV28 and J usage is TRBJ1-2; no clear D gene. The V gene lost 6 bases and the J gene lost 5 bases, with 7 bases spanning the gap. Per the germline V gene, CDR1 is MDHEN and CDR2 is SYDVKM. The CDR3 consists of 11 residues. CDR3 nucleotide sequence: TGTGCCAGCAGCCCGCAGTATGGCTACACCTTC. Its protein product is CASSPQYGYTF.

The rearrangement links TRBV4-1 to TRBJ2-7, with TRBD1 matching 9 bases. The CDR3 is 15 residues long. CDR1 is MGHRA and CDR2 is YSYEKL in the germline V gene. V lost 6 bases, J lost 3 bases, and 9 bases stayed unmatched. CDR3 region: CASRQDRGSYYEQYF. The CDR3 DNA is TGCGCCAGCAGACAGGACAGGGGAAGTTACTACGAGCAGTACTTC.

This chain uses TRBV4-3 with TRBJ2-2; possibly TRBD1 for D (5 bases). Germline V gene lookup returns CDR1 LGHNA and CDR2 YSLEER. The CDR3 covers 14 residues. V was clipped by 7 bases and J by 4 bases, with 13 bases between them. CDR3 region: CASTPRAGTGELFF. CDR3 DNA: TGCGCCAGCACCCCCAGGGCAGGCACCGGGGAGCTGTTTTTT.

The rearrangement uses TRBV7-2 and TRBJ2-5, with D tentatively TRBD1 (6 bases). V was pared by 3 bases and J by 3 bases, with 11 bases between. The CDR3 sequence is 14 residues long. Germline V gene data show CDR1 as SGHTA and CDR2 as FQGNSA. The CDR3 region has the DNA TGTGCCAGCAGCTTTAATCAGGGGAAAGAGACCCAGTACTTC. Its translation: CASSFNQGKETQYF.

CDR3 nucleotides: TGCGCCAGCAGCCGAGACAGAACCGGGGAGCTGTTTTTT. Protein product: CASSRDRTGELFF. This chain links TRBV5-1 with TRBJ2-2, with TRBD1 as a possible D gene (5 bases). The CDR3 extends over 13 amino acids. Germline V lookup: CDR1 SGHRS, CDR2 YFSETQ. V lost 4 bases to trimming and J lost 5 bases, with 9 bases between them.

This clone was picked up a small number of times. The chain combines TRBV7-9 with TRBJ2-5; 8 nucleotides align to TRBD2. The V and J ends lost 5 bases and 4 bases, in that order; junction bases with no gene match: 12. CDR3 length equals 16 residues. CDR1 and CDR2 from the germline V gene are SEHNR and FQNEAQ (reference sequence). CDR3 DNA: TGTGCCAGCAGCCCTGGAGTAGCGGGGTTTGGAGAGACCCAGTACTTC. Translating it yields CASSPGVAGFGETQYF.

The chain links TRBV25-1 to TRBJ2-7, with TRBD2 as a possible D gene (6 bases). The V end lost 3 bases, the J end lost 4 bases, and 16 bases lay between the germline ends. Germline-derived CDR1 and CDR2 are MGHDK and SYGVNS. The length of the CDR3 is 15 residues. CDR3 loop: CASSDPGTLNYEQYF. In DNA, the CDR3 is TGTGCCAGCAGTGACCCCGGGACTCTGAATTACGAGCAGTACTTC.

This clone has a handful of counts. V is TRBV15 and J is TRBJ2-5; 7 bases line up with TRBD2. Germline V CDR1 and CDR2: LNHNV, YYDKDF (reference sequence). The CDR3 spans 16 residues. V trimming: 1 base; J trimming: 2 bases; junction bases outside the gene matches: 7. The CDR3 DNA reads as TGTGCCACCAGCAGAGCGGGGGGTATGGATCAAGAGACCCAGTACTTC. Encoded protein: CATSRAGGMDQETQYF. Complete variable domain (other parts from reference TRBV15 and TRBJ2-5): DAMVIQNPRYQVTQFGKPVTLSCSQTLNHNVMYWYQQKSSQAPKLLFHYYDKDFNNEADTPDNFQSRRPNTSFCFLDIRSPGLGDTAMYLCATSRAGGMDQETQYFGPGTRLLVL.